The 29 T cell receptor beta chains given below trace back to one sample, sequenced in a study of human T cells and chemical hapten exposure (dated by TCRdb to the early 2020s). The library relied on RACE. This sample was sequenced with a NextSeq 500. Using fastp at Q25 and MiXCR, TCRdb reprocessed the public reads and kept productive beta chains. Every CDR3 protein is listed once, alongside the most common genes and DNA of its rows. The table for this sample lists over 100,000 distinct CDR3 sequences; 9% to 10% of them were counted only once. The ten largest clones add up to 1.5% to 2% of the sample. Explained via the paper, the time point label denotes: healthy volunteer bleed at 2 weeks. Unfractionated whole blood was collected in Tempus Blood RNA tubes, and total RNA was extracted from that blood. Sample: whole blood. Every receptor here comes from a male donor in good health. Some clones in this sample may be carry-over from other donors' samples.

The chain uses TRBV27 and TRBJ2-7; D is uncertain. Per germline, CDR1 MNHEY and CDR2 SMNVEV (reference sequence). This CDR3 has 15 amino acids. Trimming cost V 2 bases and J 0 bases, with 11 bases left between them. Here the CDR3 reads CASSLMASSSYEQYF. CDR3 in DNA: TGTGCCAGCAGTTTAATGGCTTCCAGCTCCTACGAGCAGTACTTC.

The chain joins TRBV4-2 to TRBJ2-1, with TRBD2 as a possible D gene (5 bases). V was cut by 8 bases and J by 3 bases, with 14 bases left in between. The CDR3 loop spans 14 amino acids. The germline CDR1 and CDR2 sequences are LGHNA and YNFKEQ. The CDR3 region has the DNA TGTGCCAGCGGGAGACTGTCGGACTACAATGAGCAGTTCTTC. Translation gives CASGRLSDYNEQFF.

There are a few counts of this clonotype. V usage is TRBV18 and J usage is TRBJ2-2, with TRBD2 as a possible D gene (5 bases). Trimming took off 2 bases at V and 6 bases at J, with 10 bases between the two ends. The CDR3 loop spans 14 amino acids. Per the germline V gene, CDR1 is KGHSH and CDR2 is LQKENI. This chain's CDR3 is CASSPSEGAGELFF. CDR3 DNA sequence: TGTGCCAGCTCACCATCAGAGGGTGCCGGGGAGCTGTTTTTT.

This chain links TRBV27 with TRBJ1-3, with a weak D call TRBD1 (6 bases). Per the germline V gene, CDR1 is MNHEY and CDR2 is SMNVEV (reference sequence). V was trimmed by 6 bases and J by 1 base, leaving 16 bases between them. The CDR3 is made up of 16 amino acids. The DNA of the CDR3 is TGTGCCAGCAGGAGTTCCGGGGGGCTTTCTGGAAACACCATATATTTT. It translates to CASRSSGGLSGNTIYF.

This clonotype was counted only a few times. This rearrangement joins TRBV27 to TRBJ2-7; no clear D. V was trimmed by 6 bases and J by 7 bases, leaving 19 bases between them. Germline CDR1 is MNHEY and CDR2 is SMNVEV (reference sequence). The CDR3 totals 14 residues. CDR3 sequence: CASRRTATLGEQYF. The CDR3 DNA is TGTGCCAGCAGGAGGACGGCTACCCTCGGGGAGCAGTACTTC.

The V and J genes are TRBV7-9 and TRBJ2-3, with D perhaps TRBD1 (6 bases). The CDR3 length is 15 residues. Trimming removed 1 base at V and 6 bases at J, with 14 bases between. The germline CDR1 and CDR2 sequences are SEHNR and FQNEAQ (reference sequence). This CDR3 reads CASSLEPRTVDTQYF. CDR3 nucleotides: TGTGCCAGCAGCTTAGAGCCTCGGACAGTTGATACGCAGTATTTT.

In its sample, this clonotype was seen a few times. Compared with germline, one end of the junction differs, possibly owing to a read error. This chain links TRBV29-1 with TRBJ2-7, with TRBD1 as a possible D gene (5 bases). The CDR3 contains 14 residues. Looked up from germline, CDR1 is SQVTM and CDR2 is ANQGSEA. CDR3 loop: CSVGMTDNTYEQYF. The CDR3 nucleotides read TGCAGTGTTGGGATGACAGATAACACCTACGAGCAGTACTTC.

This clonotype was observed at least ten times. The chain has TRBV6-2 or TRBV6-3 and TRBJ2-1; D not certain. V was shortened by 8 bases and J by 6 bases, with 8 bases between the two germline ends. CDR3 length equals 11 residues. Germline loops: CDR1 MNHEY, CDR2 SVGEGT. The CDR3 coding sequence is TGTGCCAGCGCCGCCTCCAATGAGCAGTTCTTC. Protein: CASAASNEQFF.

This clonotype appeared once. The chain is built from TRBV7-2 and TRBJ1-1; unclear D gene. The CDR3 is 15 amino acids. Looked up from germline, CDR1 is SGHTA and CDR2 is FQGNSA. With 1 base removed from V and 4 bases from J, the gap between germline ends came to 13 bases. The CDR3 bases are TGTGCCAGCAGCTTAGATCGGGTCGAAGGCACTGAAGCTTTCTTT. Residues: CASSLDRVEGTEAFF.

The CDR3 reads CASSQDGYSGANVLTF. In DNA, the CDR3 is TGCGCCAGCAGCCAGGACGGATACTCTGGGGCCAACGTCCTGACTTTC. The gene calls are TRBV5-1 and TRBJ2-6, with no clear D. V lost 4 bases, J lost 0 bases, and 11 bases lay in between. Looked up from germline, CDR1 is SGHRS and CDR2 is YFSETQ. The CDR3 is made up of 16 amino acids. Full variable domain (rest looked up from reference TRBV5-1 and TRBJ2-6): KAGVTQTPRYLIKTRGQQVTLSCSPISGHRSVSWYQQTPGQGLQFLFEYFSETQRNKGNFPGRFSGRQFSNSRSEMNVSTLELGDSALYLCASSQDGYSGANVLTFGAGSRLTVL.

This clonotype was seen a handful of times. The J gene is TRBJ2-4, the V gene TRBV30; no definite D call. CDR3 length equals 15 residues. The germline V and J ends were trimmed by 1 base and 8 bases, with 18 bases remaining between them. From germline, CDR1 is GTSNPN and CDR2 SVGIG (reference sequence). CDR3 sequence: CAWSGTVSSVDIQYF. The DNA of the CDR3 is TGTGCCTGGAGTGGGACGGTTTCGTCGGTGGACATTCAGTACTTC.

This clonotype has a handful of counts. The chain uses TRBV6-5 and TRBJ1-2; D gene uncertain. V gave up 5 bases and J gave up 7 bases, with 17 bases separating them. The CDR3 consists of 14 residues. Germline assignment: CDR1 MNHEY and CDR2 SVGAGI. The CDR3 loop is CASSMVPLWAGYTF. CDR3 DNA: TGTGCCAGCAGTATGGTCCCACTGTGGGCTGGCTACACCTTC.

This rearrangement joins TRBV7-2 to TRBJ2-7; 11 positions match TRBD2. V lost 5 bases and J lost 1; bases outside the gene matches: 4. The CDR3 consists of 15 residues. Germline CDR1 is SGHTA and CDR2 is FQGNSA. CDR3 in DNA: TGTGCCAGCAGCCCAACTAGCGGGGGTTCCTACGAGCAGTACTTC. Translated: CASSPTSGGSYEQYF.

This clonotype has ten or more counts. V is TRBV20-1 and J is TRBJ1-4; possible D gene TRBD1, 6 bases. V lost 4 bases and J 5 bases, leaving 11 bases between the germline ends. This CDR3 contains 13 residues. Germline assignment: CDR1 DFQATT and CDR2 SNEGSKA (reference sequence). In nucleotides, the CDR3 is TGCAGTGCTACAGACAGGCCGAATGAAAAACTGTTTTTT. Amino acid sequence: CSATDRPNEKLFF.

In this sample, this clonotype turned up many times. The genes are TRBV5-5 and TRBJ1-5; D call uncertain. Germline CDR1 is SGHKS and CDR2 is YYEKEE (reference sequence). This CDR3 contains 14 residues. With 4 bases removed from V and 7 bases from J, the gap between germline ends came to 15 bases. CDR3 protein: CASSLDRGGQPQHF. In nucleotides, the CDR3 is TGTGCCAGCAGCCTGGACCGGGGAGGACAGCCCCAGCATTTT.

The chain has TRBV12-3 or TRBV12-4 and TRBJ2-2; D is ambiguous. This CDR3 is built from 14 residues. V lost 3 bases to trimming and J lost 5 bases, with 10 bases between them. The CDR3 DNA is TGTGCCAGCAGTTTGGCAGCTAAGACCGGGGAGCTGTTTTTT. Amino acid sequence: CASSLAAKTGELFF.

The J gene is TRBJ2-4, the V gene TRBV20-1; D ambiguous. The V end was cut by 5 bases, the J end by 12 bases, with 23 bases between. The CDR3 loop spans 14 amino acids. Germline values: CDR1 DFQATT, CDR2 SNEGSKA (reference sequence). The CDR3: CSAPEVRASQRQYF. The CDR3 DNA reads TGCAGTGCTCCCGAAGTCCGGGCCAGTCAACGTCAGTACTTC.

This clonotype was counted only a few times. This chain links TRBV12-3 or TRBV12-4 with TRBJ1-1; no clear D. Trimming pared 5 bases from V and 6 bases from J, leaving 16 bases between. This CDR3 comprises 14 residues. CDR3 DNA sequence: TGTGCCAGCAGTCCCACGGTCGAGTTAGCTGAAGCTTTCTTT. This encodes CASSPTVELAEAFF.

This clonotype appeared many times. V and J are TRBV12-3 or TRBV12-4 and TRBJ1-2; no firm D call. With 5 bases removed from V and 2 bases from J, the gap between germline ends came to 18 bases. The CDR3 runs to 16 residues. The CDR3 sequence: CASSPPQFKRNYGYTF. CDR3 DNA: TGTGCCAGCAGTCCCCCACAGTTTAAGAGGAACTATGGCTACACCTTC.

This clonotype has a count of ten or more. This chain links TRBV12-3 or TRBV12-4 with TRBJ2-3; the match to TRBD1 covers 8 bases. V was clipped by 6 bases and J by 4 bases; unmatched bases: 9. This CDR3 region has 15 residues. In DNA form, the CDR3 reads TGTGCCAGCAGCCAAAGACAGGGGCATGCAGATACGCAGTATTTT. Its translation is CASSQRQGHADTQYF.

This clonotype was counted many times. The V gene is TRBV3-1, the J gene TRBJ2-7; 14 nucleotides line up with TRBD2. Unmatched junction bases numbered 1, after V lost 4 bases and J lost 2 bases. The length of the CDR3 is 15 residues. Per the germline V gene, CDR1 is LGHDT and CDR2 is YNNKEL (reference sequence). CDR3 sequence (DNA): TGTGCCAGCAGCCGGGGACTAGCGGGAGCCTACGAGCAGTACTTC. Translated, it gives CASSRGLAGAYEQYF.

This rearrangement joins TRBV12-3 or TRBV12-4 to TRBJ2-3, with TRBD1 matching over 10 bases. The CDR3 is made up of 16 amino acids. Trimming removed 2 bases from V and 5 bases from J; junction bases left unmatched: 7. CDR3 amino acids: CASSLIRDRGRDTQYF. The DNA for the CDR3 is TGTGCCAGCAGTTTAATTAGGGACAGGGGTAGAGATACGCAGTATTTT.

Only a few counts were recorded for this clonotype. This chain links TRBV6-9 with TRBJ2-3, with a possible D match to TRBD1 (5 bases). This CDR3 has 22 residues. The V gene lost 2 bases and the J gene lost 0 bases, with 30 bases spanning the gap. Germline V gene lookup returns CDR1 MNHGY and CDR2 SVAAGI. The CDR3 reads CASSYQALQGYRRTGSTDTQYF. As DNA, the CDR3 is TGTGCCAGCAGTTATCAGGCGCTTCAGGGATATCGAAGAACTGGTAGCACAGATACGCAGTATTTT.

This clonotype was picked up a small number of times. V gene TRBV4-3 combines with J gene TRBJ2-5; maybe TRBD1 (5 bases). The CDR3 runs 16 residues. Germline V gives CDR1 LGHNA, CDR2 YSLEER. Trimming pared 0 bases from V and 7 bases from J, leaving 18 bases between. The CDR3 here is CASSQDPGFNQGTQYF. CDR3 nucleotides: TGCGCCAGCAGCCAAGATCCGGGCTTTAACCAGGGGACCCAGTACTTC.

This clonotype was detected a few times. V gene TRBV9 combines with J gene TRBJ1-1; tentative D call: TRBD1 (6 bases). Germline CDR1 reads SGDLS; CDR2 reads YYNGEE. CDR3 length: 14 amino acids. The ends were cut back, 3 bases at V and 1 base at J, with 10 bases in the middle. Here the CDR3 DNA reads TGTGCCAGCAGCGACGGGACATCGAACACTGAAGCTTTCTTT. It encodes CASSDGTSNTEAFF.

This clonotype was detected a few times. V gene TRBV4-1 combines with J gene TRBJ2-1; 10 bases line up with TRBD1. CDR3 length: 17 residues. Germline V CDR1 and CDR2: MGHRA, YSYEKL. V was clipped by 4 bases and J by 7 bases; unmatched bases: 13. CDR3 loop: CASSLSSGTGVLNEQFF. The CDR3, as DNA: TGCGCCAGCAGCCTGTCGTCCGGGACAGGGGTCCTAAATGAGCAGTTCTTC.

This clonotype was recorded a few times. The V gene is TRBV7-3, the J gene TRBJ2-1; perhaps TRBD1 as D (6 bases). The length of the CDR3 is 14 residues. Germline V CDR1 and CDR2: SGHTA, FQGTGA. V dropped 4 bases and J dropped 4 bases, with 11 bases sitting between them. CDR3 in amino acids: CASSSGTIYNEQFF. CDR3 nucleotides: TGTGCCAGCAGCTCCGGGACAATTTACAATGAGCAGTTCTTC.

The chain joins TRBV9 to TRBJ2-1; 10 nucleotides line up with TRBD2. Germline assignment: CDR1 SGDLS and CDR2 YYNGEE. With V trimmed by 0 bases and J by 3 bases, 3 bases remained unmatched. The length of the CDR3 is 16 residues. The CDR3 is CASSVGPSGGYNEQFF. The DNA of the CDR3 is TGTGCCAGCAGCGTAGGCCCTAGCGGGGGCTACAATGAGCAGTTCTTC.

This clonotype was seen only a few times. Here the CDR3 DNA reads TGCGCCAGCAGCCAAGAAGGGGGACAGGGAGGCCCCTTCTCTGGAAACACCATATATTTT. This encodes CASSQEGGQGGPFSGNTIYF. This rearrangement joins TRBV4-3 to TRBJ1-3, with TRBD1 matching over 9 bases. Germline V gives CDR1 LGHNA, CDR2 YSLEER. The CDR3 has 20 residues. The V and J ends lost 0 bases and 0 bases, in that order; junction bases with no gene match: 12.